Shown below are 32 T cell receptor beta chains from a single sample sequenced in a study of blood T cell repertoires in COVID-19. Produced via immunoSEQ multiplex PCR; TCRdb's table is partial and in-frame only. The repertoire holds roughly 150,000 clones, with over 80% as singletons. The specimen was PBMCs or T cells enriched from blood (not recorded which). These receptors originate from a man between 70 and 80 years old who had been exposed to COVID-19.

This clone has just one count. V usage is TRBV20-1 and J usage is TRBJ1-3; D is unresolved. Germline V lookup: CDR1 DFQATT, CDR2 SNEGSKA (reference sequence). This CDR3 has 12 residues. Trimming removed 3 bases at V and 2 bases at J, with 5 bases between. CDR3 in amino acids: CSASSPGNTIYF. The CDR3 DNA reads as TGCAGTGCTAGTTCTCCTGGAAACACCATATATTTT.

The V gene is TRBV7-2, the J gene TRBJ1-1; 7 bases map to TRBD1. The trim removed 6 bases at V and 8 bases at J, leaving 12 bases unmatched. The CDR3 is 14 residues long. The germline V gene has CDR1 SGHTA and CDR2 FQGNSA. The DNA of the CDR3 is TGTGCCAGCAGTCCCAGACCTAAAGGGGGCGAAGCTTTCTTT. This codes for CASSPRPKGGEAFF.

V gene TRBV19 combines with J gene TRBJ2-7; 11 bases fit TRBD2. This CDR3 comprises 15 residues. Germline CDR1 reads LNHDA; CDR2 reads SQIVND (reference sequence). Trimming removed 6 bases from V and 2 bases from J; junction bases left unmatched: 6. CDR3 sequence (DNA): TGTGCCAGTAGACCGAGTAGCGGGGGGGCCTACGAGCAGTACTTC. As protein: CASRPSSGGAYEQYF.

This clone was seen a single time. This rearrangement joins TRBV25-1 to TRBJ2-2; weak D call: TRBD1 (6 bases). The CDR3 has 15 residues. Germline assignment: CDR1 MGHDK and CDR2 SYGVNS. The germline V and J ends were trimmed by 4 bases and 2 bases, with 11 bases remaining between them. The CDR3 loop reads CASSGWGLNTGELFF. CDR3 bases: TGTGCCAGCAGTGGCTGGGGGCTTAACACCGGGGAGCTGTTTTTT.

The chain couples TRBV4-3 to TRBJ2-2, with 15 bases fitting TRBD2. The V segment lost 0 bases and the J segment 4 bases; nucleotides outside the gene matches: 9. The CDR3 length is 20 residues. The germline V gene has CDR1 LGHNA and CDR2 YSLEER. Here the CDR3 reads CASSQDGLGLAGGLTGELFF. In DNA form, the CDR3 reads TGCGCCAGCAGCCAAGATGGTTTGGGACTAGCGGGAGGTCTCACCGGGGAGCTGTTTTTT.

This clone was found a few times. The J gene is TRBJ2-1, the V gene TRBV10-3; the match to TRBD2 covers 9 bases. Germline V gene sequence: CDR1 ENHRY, CDR2 SYGVKD. The CDR3 totals 16 residues. V was pared by 0 bases and J by 0 bases, with 0 bases of the junction left unmatched. The CDR3 coding sequence is TGTGCCATCAGTGAGTCTAGCGGGAGCTCCTACAATGAGCAGTTCTTC. This gives the protein CAISESSGSSYNEQFF.

The V call is TRBV27, the J call TRBJ2-7; TRBD1 agrees at 9 bases. The CDR3 runs 13 residues. J was trimmed by 4 bases and V by 6 bases; bases with no gene match: 4. The germline V gene has CDR1 MNHEY and CDR2 SMNVEV (reference sequence). For the CDR3, the DNA is TGTGCCAGCAGCCGGGACAGGGAATACGAGCAGTACTTC. It is translated as CASSRDREYEQYF.

This chain connects TRBV2 to TRBJ1-5; 7 nucleotides align to TRBD1. The CDR3 has 14 residues. The ends lost 2 bases at V and 6 bases at J; junction bases unmatched: 4. The germline V gene encodes CDR1 SNHLY and CDR2 FYNNEI. The CDR3 DNA reads TGTGCCAGCAGTGAAAGACAGGGACCTCAGCCCCAGCATTTT. Amino acids: CASSERQGPQPQHF.

V and J are TRBV19 and TRBJ1-1, with TRBD1 matching over 8 bases. The CDR3 runs 16 residues. The V segment lost 3 bases and the J segment 1 base; nucleotides outside the gene matches: 7. Germline V gives CDR1 LNHDA, CDR2 SQIVND (reference sequence). CDR3 amino acids: CASSIRPGQANTEAFF. DNA for the CDR3: TGTGCCAGTAGTATCCGACCGGGACAGGCGAACACTGAAGCTTTCTTT.

This clone occurred many times. The gene calls are TRBV9 and TRBJ2-7, with TRBD1 matching over 7 bases. With V trimmed by 5 bases and J by 3 bases, 11 bases remained unmatched. This CDR3 has 15 residues. Per the germline V gene, CDR1 is SGDLS and CDR2 is YYNGEE. CDR3 coding DNA: TGTGCCAGCAGTATTGCAGGGGGAGAACTCTACGAGCAGTACTTC. It encodes CASSIAGGELYEQYF.

The chain couples TRBV27 to TRBJ2-4; TRBD1 is a possible D gene (6 bases). The CDR3 spans 16 residues. Germline lookup yields CDR1 MNHEY and CDR2 SMNVEV (reference sequence). Trimming pared 1 base from V and 8 bases from J, leaving 18 bases between. The DNA of the CDR3 is TGTGCCAGCAGTTTATTATATAGGAACCCAGGGGACATTCAGTACTTC. Translated: CASSLLYRNPGDIQYF.

The rearrangement joins TRBV24-1 to TRBJ2-3, with 8 bases that match TRBD2. The V gene end was trimmed by 5 bases and the J gene end by 4 bases; junction bases not matched to a gene: 7. Germline assignment: CDR1 KGHDR and CDR2 SFDVKD. CDR3 size: 15 residues. CDR3 amino acids: CATSAGSGKADTQYF. The CDR3 DNA reads as TGTGCCACCAGTGCGGGTAGCGGGAAGGCAGATACGCAGTATTTT.

The chain carries TRBV27 and TRBJ2-5, with D maybe TRBD2 (5 bases). This CDR3 region has 16 residues. The V gene lost 5 bases and the J gene lost 1 base, with 17 bases spanning the gap. Germline CDR1 is MNHEY and CDR2 is SMNVEV (reference sequence). The CDR3 loop reads CASSLDSPLLQETQYF. DNA of the CDR3: TGTGCCAGCAGTCTGGACTCACCATTGCTCCAAGAGACCCAGTACTTC.

This clone has a single count. The chain links TRBV27 to TRBJ2-7; perhaps TRBD2 as D (6 bases). The V gene lost 6 bases and the J gene lost 3 bases, with 18 bases spanning the gap. This CDR3 has 15 amino acids. CDR1 and CDR2 (germline): MNHEY, SMNVEV (reference sequence). CDR3 region: CASRTRRGKIYEQYF. The CDR3 DNA sequence: TGTGCCAGCAGAACTAGGCGGGGTAAAATCTACGAGCAGTACTTC.

The chain combines TRBV5-5 with TRBJ2-3, with D maybe TRBD1 (6 bases). Germline V gene lookup returns CDR1 SGHKS and CDR2 YYEKEE (reference sequence). There are 14 residues in the CDR3. V lost 1 base and J lost 2, with 8 bases in between. The CDR3 DNA reads TGTGCCAGCAGCTTGCAGGGGTACACAGATACGCAGTATTTT. Translating it yields CASSLQGYTDTQYF.

This rearrangement joins TRBV5-4 to TRBJ2-1; tentatively, D is TRBD2 (7 bases). CDR1 and CDR2 (germline): SGHNT, YYREEE (reference sequence). This CDR3 contains 15 residues. V was shortened by 0 bases and J by 2 bases, with 9 bases between the two germline ends. CDR3 sequence reads: CASSLEGGPYNEQFF. CDR3 in DNA: TGTGCCAGCAGCTTGGAGGGGGGGCCCTACAATGAGCAGTTCTTC.

The chain links TRBV28 to TRBJ2-5; weak D call: TRBD1 (6 bases). The CDR3 has 15 amino acids. Trimming pared 8 bases from V and 0 bases from J, leaving 16 bases between. Germline CDR1 reads MDHEN; CDR2 reads SYDVKM. Here the CDR3 DNA reads TGTGCCAGCGGGGGCGCTAGCCGAAACCAAGAGACCCAGTACTTC. This encodes CASGGASRNQETQYF.

This clone was found a few times. The V call is TRBV7-2, the J call TRBJ2-3; TRBD2 matches at 7 bases. This CDR3 is 15 amino acids long. V was pared by 4 bases and J by 5 bases, with 9 bases of the junction left unmatched. Germline V lookup: CDR1 SGHTA, CDR2 FQGNSA. CDR3 nucleotides: TGTGCCAGCAGCTCCCCTAGCGGCCCCGGAGATACGCAGTATTTT. This codes for CASSSPSGPGDTQYF.

The chain uses TRBV6-5 and TRBJ2-2; TRBD1 is a possible D gene (6 bases). The CDR3 length is 15 residues. Trimming removed 3 bases from V and 8 bases from J, with 16 bases in between. Per the germline V gene, CDR1 is MNHEY and CDR2 is SVGAGI. The CDR3 bases are TGTGCCAGCAGTTATGGGCAGGGGAAGGGTGGGGAGCTGTTTTTT. It specifies CASSYGQGKGGELFF.

As concerns this clone: The sample carries other DNA sequences with the same CDR3. V gene TRBV7-8 combines with J gene TRBJ1-2; D gene unclear. Germline assignment: CDR1 SGHVS and CDR2 FQNEAQ. CDR3 length: 12 amino acids. Trimming left V 0 bases short and J 7 bases short, with 6 bases between. The CDR3 bases are TGTGCCAGCAGCTTAGCAACGGGTGGCTACACCTTC. Encoded protein: CASSLATGGYTF.

A few counts support this clone. The chain recombines TRBV7-9 with TRBJ2-5, with 7 nucleotides matching TRBD2. From germline, CDR1 is SEHNR and CDR2 FQNEAQ (reference sequence). The CDR3 spans 17 residues. Trimming took 1 base from V and 2 from J; bases not matched to a gene: 10. The CDR3 region is CASSLVLVSGGQETQYF. Here the CDR3 DNA reads TGTGCCAGCAGCTTAGTTCTGGTTTCGGGGGGACAAGAGACCCAGTACTTC.

DNA for the CDR3: TGTGCCAGCCTTTCGGACAGGGGCAACACTGAAGCTTTCTTT. It yields the protein CASLSDRGNTEAFF. J is TRBJ1-1 and V is TRBV7-9; 9 bases fit TRBD1. Trimming at V came to 8 bases and at J to 2 bases, leaving 6 bases not matched to a gene. The V gene's germline CDR1 is SEHNR and CDR2 FQNEAQ (reference sequence). The CDR3 totals 14 residues.

This chain uses TRBV4-3 with TRBJ2-1; TRBD2 agrees at 15 bases. The V and J ends lost 2 bases and 0 bases, in that order; junction bases with no gene match: 8. Germline CDR1 LGHNA, CDR2 YSLEER. The CDR3 covers 20 residues. CDR3 region: CASSQSWTSGGESSYNEQFF. The CDR3 nucleotides are TGCGCCAGCAGCCAATCCTGGACTAGCGGGGGGGAGAGCTCCTACAATGAGCAGTTCTTC.

V is TRBV4-1 and J is TRBJ2-3; 8 bases map to TRBD1. CDR3 length equals 17 residues. Germline values: CDR1 MGHRA, CDR2 YSYEKL. Losses at the gene ends were 0 bases for V and 4 bases for J; bases not matched to a gene: 9. DNA of the CDR3: TGCGCCAGCAGCCAAGATGGAAGGACAGGGTTTTCAGATACGCAGTATTTT. Amino acids: CASSQDGRTGFSDTQYF.

The CDR3 is CSVAFAGANVLTF. CDR3 coding DNA: TGCAGCGTTGCTTTCGCTGGGGCCAACGTCCTGACTTTC. This chain connects TRBV29-1 to TRBJ2-6; D call uncertain. V lost 4 bases, J lost 2 bases, and 6 bases lay in between. The germline CDR1 and CDR2 sequences are SQVTM and ANQGSEA. The CDR3 runs to 13 residues.

CDR3 protein: CASNRGQQETQYF. DNA for the CDR3: TGTGCCAGCAATCGGGGACAGCAAGAGACCCAGTACTTC. The chain employs TRBV6-5 and TRBJ2-5; TRBD1 agrees at 7 bases. Losses at the gene ends were 7 bases for V and 2 bases for J; bases not matched to a gene: 4. Per the germline V gene, CDR1 is MNHEY and CDR2 is SVGAGI. This CDR3 has 13 amino acids.

The chain has TRBV19 and TRBJ1-5; TRBD1 agrees at 10 bases. CDR1 LNHDA and CDR2 SQIVND come from the germline V gene (reference sequence). This CDR3 contains 14 residues. The trim removed 8 bases at V and 2 bases at J, leaving 3 bases unmatched. DNA for the CDR3: TGTGCCAGTGCGGGGACAGGGGGCAATCAGCCCCAGCATTTT. Residues: CASAGTGGNQPQHF.

The table lists this clone with a count of one. This chain links TRBV2 with TRBJ2-5; 7 nucleotides agree with TRBD1. This CDR3 comprises 13 residues. Germline V gives CDR1 SNHLY, CDR2 FYNNEI. Trimming at V came to 6 bases and at J to 2 bases, leaving 3 bases not matched to a gene. CDR3 loop: CASRLTGQETQYF. The CDR3 coding sequence is TGTGCCAGCAGGTTGACAGGGCAAGAGACCCAGTACTTC. Full variable domain (outside the CDR3, taken from reference TRBV2 and TRBJ2-5): EPEVTQTPSHQVTQMGQEVILRCVPISNHLYFYWYRQILGQKVEFLVSFYNNEISEKSEIFDDQFSVERPDGSNFTLKIRSTKLEDSAMYFCASRLTGQETQYFGPGTRLLVL.

V usage is TRBV3-1 (or the pseudogene TRBV3-2) and J usage is TRBJ1-3; 7 bases fit TRBD1. The CDR3 runs to 14 residues. The J segment lost 2 bases and the V segment lost 7 bases, leaving 5 bases of the junction unmatched. Germline CDR1 reads LGHDT; CDR2 reads YNNKEL (reference sequence). Written as DNA, the CDR3 is TGTGCCAGCAACCCAACAGGGGCTGGAAACACCATATATTTT. It encodes CASNPTGAGNTIYF.

The chain combines TRBV9 with TRBJ2-1; D might be TRBD2 (5 bases). V dropped 2 bases and J dropped 4 bases, with 13 bases sitting between them. The CDR3 covers 15 residues. Germline V gives CDR1 SGDLS, CDR2 YYNGEE. The CDR3 region has the DNA TGTGCCAGCAGCGTGGGGAACGGGGTTTACAATGAGCAGTTCTTC. Residues: CASSVGNGVYNEQFF.

This sequence joins TRBV7-2 and TRBJ1-4; D unresolved. The CDR3 consists of 13 residues. Looked up from germline, CDR1 is SGHTA and CDR2 is FQGNSA. V was cut by 6 bases and J by 8 bases, with 13 bases left in between. CDR3 nucleotide sequence: TGTGCCAGCAGACAAGGACGGGGAGAAAAACTGTTTTTT. Its protein product is CASRQGRGEKLFF.

This sequence joins TRBV19 and TRBJ1-1; 7 bases match TRBD1. Losses at the gene ends were 2 bases for V and 8 bases for J; bases not matched to a gene: 8. Looked up from germline, CDR1 is LNHDA and CDR2 is SQIVND (reference sequence). This CDR3 comprises 14 residues. The CDR3 nucleotides are TGTGCCAGTAGTATAACAGGGGTCGATGGGGAAGCTTTCTTT. This gives the protein CASSITGVDGEAFF.